The 10 T cell receptor beta chains below were found in one sample sequenced in a study of shared clonotypes between healthy human individuals. The assay was immunoSEQ multiplex PCR, and TCRdb's table has in-frame clones only and misses some. Among roughly 500,000 clones listed, approximately 95% were seen once. Sequences were obtained from naive CD4+ T cells sorted from blood. Subset meaning: CD45RA+ positively selected. The receptors derive from a woman aged 25 to 39 in good health.

The CDR3 sequence: CASSSSGRGSGYEQYF. Written as DNA, the CDR3 is TGTGCCAGCAGCTCCAGCGGGAGGGGGTCCGGGTACGAGCAGTACTTC. The chain couples TRBV7-2 to TRBJ2-7; TRBD2 matches 10 bases. The germline gives CDR1 SGHTA, CDR2 FQGNSA. Unmatched junction bases numbered 10, after V lost 4 bases and J lost 4 bases. The CDR3 sequence is 16 residues long.

As to this clone: The same CDR3 arises from other DNA sequences in this sample as well. The V gene is TRBV15, the J gene TRBJ1-3; possible D gene TRBD1, 5 bases. The CDR3 is 15 residues long. CDR1 LNHNV and CDR2 YYDKDF come from the germline V gene (reference sequence). V was cut by 1 base and J by 1 base, with 8 bases left in between. CDR3 residues: CATSRVGGSGNTIYF. The CDR3 nucleotides read TGTGCCACCAGCAGAGTCGGGGGGTCTGGAAACACCATATATTTT. Combining the CDR3 with reference TRBV15 and TRBJ1-3 gives the whole variable domain DAMVIQNPRYQVTQFGKPVTLSCSQTLNHNVMYWYQQKSSQAPKLLFHYYDKDFNNEADTPDNFQSRRPNTSFCFLDIRSPGLGDTAMYLCATSRVGGSGNTIYFGEGSWLTVV.

This chain links TRBV5-1 with TRBJ2-1; weak D call: TRBD2 (5 bases). The germline V gene encodes CDR1 SGHRS and CDR2 YFSETQ. Trimming left V 2 bases short and J 5 bases short, with 14 bases between. This CDR3 has 15 residues. CDR3 protein: CASSFVGSEHNEQFF. The CDR3 DNA reads TGCGCCAGCAGCTTTGTGGGGAGCGAACACAATGAGCAGTTCTTC.

The V and J genes are TRBV5-5 and TRBJ1-2; no clear D gene. CDR1 is SGHKS, CDR2 YYEKEE, per germline (reference sequence). The V and J ends lost 1 base and 8 bases respectively, with 9 bases between them. This CDR3 spans 12 amino acids. The CDR3, as DNA: TGTGCCAGCAGCTTGCGCGGAGAGGGCTACACCTTC. This encodes CASSLRGEGYTF.

The rearrangement joins TRBV6-6 to TRBJ2-3; possibly TRBD2 for D (6 bases). V was shortened by 7 bases and J by 2 bases, with 16 bases between the two germline ends. The CDR3 contains 15 residues. Per the germline V gene, CDR1 is MNHNY and CDR2 is SVGAGI (reference sequence). The CDR3 coding sequence is TGTGCCAGCAATCGATTTAGCGGTTTCACAGATACGCAGTATTTT. It is translated as CASNRFSGFTDTQYF.

The rearrangement joins TRBV27 to TRBJ2-2; TRBD2 matches at 7 bases. J lost 4 bases, V lost 6 bases, and 8 bases had no gene match. The germline gives CDR1 MNHEY, CDR2 SMNVEV (reference sequence). This CDR3 comprises 15 residues. This CDR3 reads CASSTDGTITGELFF. The DNA of the CDR3 is TGTGCCAGCAGCACGGATGGGACTATCACCGGGGAGCTGTTTTTT.

This clone was seen only a few times. The CDR3 nucleotides read TGTGCCAGCAGTGAGTGGGGGGCGCAAGGAAAACTGTTTTTT. Translating it yields CASSEWGAQGKLFF. The chain combines TRBV6-1 with TRBJ1-4, with a tentative D call TRBD1 (6 bases). V lost 3 bases and J lost 10, with 15 bases in between. The germline V gene has CDR1 MNHNS and CDR2 SASEGT. This CDR3 is 14 amino acids long.

Remarks on this clone: Compared with germline, one end of the junction differs, possibly owing to a read error. The V call is TRBV18, the J call TRBJ2-5, with D unclear. Germline V gene data show CDR1 as KGHSH and CDR2 as LQKENI. The CDR3 length is 13 residues. This CDR3 reads CASTPTTEETQYF. The CDR3 DNA sequence: TGTGCCAGCACACCAACTACTGAGGAGACCCAGTACTTC. Filled out from reference TRBV18 and TRBJ2-5, the complete variable domain reads NAGVMQNPRHLVRRRGQEARLRCSPMKGHSHVYWYRQLPEEGLKFMVYLQKENIIDESGMPKERFSAEFPKEGPSILRIQQVVRGDSAAYFCASTPTTEETQYFGPGTRLLVL.

The chain links TRBV4-2 to TRBJ1-5; TRBD1 matches at 7 bases. Germline CDR1 and CDR2: LGHNA and YNFKEQ. After removal of 0 bases from V and 7 bases from J, the junction contained 9 bases not matched to a gene. This CDR3 contains 16 residues. CDR3 nucleotide sequence: TGTGCCAGCAGCCAAGATAACAGGGGACAATGGCAGCCCCAGCATTTT. Translated, it gives CASSQDNRGQWQPQHF.

The V and J genes are TRBV28 and TRBJ2-7; 8 bases are shared with TRBD2. The germline CDR1 and CDR2 sequences are MDHEN and SYDVKM. There are 15 residues in the CDR3. V gave up 7 bases and J gave up 2 bases; unmatched junction bases: 10. In DNA form, the CDR3 reads TGTGCCAGCACCCCCGGGGGGGCTCGGGCCTACGAGCAGTACTTC. This codes for CASTPGGARAYEQYF.